This T cell receptor (beta chain) was documented in a study of graft-versus-host responses after intestinal transplantation. The protocol was immunoSEQ multiplex PCR, while the TCRdb copy is restricted to in-frame clones and leaves out a portion. The sample shows 85,000 to 100,000 clones, less than 95% of them seen only once. Comments on this clone: No antigen is known for it.

This CDR3 is built from 16 residues. Germline trimming cut 2 bases from V and 0 bases from J; bases unmatched to any gene: 5. Germline V lookup: CDR1 SGHRS, CDR2 YFSETQ. The gene calls are TRBV5-1 and TRBJ1-1; the match to TRBD1 covers 9 bases. The origin of this receptor is a human donor who was the organ donor for an intestinal transplant. The sample here was unstimulated CD4+ T cells sorted from spleen or lymph node cells, taken before transplant. The CDR3 region is CASSLLTGGVNTEAFF. CDR3 DNA: TGCGCCAGCAGCTTACTAACAGGGGGCGTGAACACTGAAGCTTTCTTT.